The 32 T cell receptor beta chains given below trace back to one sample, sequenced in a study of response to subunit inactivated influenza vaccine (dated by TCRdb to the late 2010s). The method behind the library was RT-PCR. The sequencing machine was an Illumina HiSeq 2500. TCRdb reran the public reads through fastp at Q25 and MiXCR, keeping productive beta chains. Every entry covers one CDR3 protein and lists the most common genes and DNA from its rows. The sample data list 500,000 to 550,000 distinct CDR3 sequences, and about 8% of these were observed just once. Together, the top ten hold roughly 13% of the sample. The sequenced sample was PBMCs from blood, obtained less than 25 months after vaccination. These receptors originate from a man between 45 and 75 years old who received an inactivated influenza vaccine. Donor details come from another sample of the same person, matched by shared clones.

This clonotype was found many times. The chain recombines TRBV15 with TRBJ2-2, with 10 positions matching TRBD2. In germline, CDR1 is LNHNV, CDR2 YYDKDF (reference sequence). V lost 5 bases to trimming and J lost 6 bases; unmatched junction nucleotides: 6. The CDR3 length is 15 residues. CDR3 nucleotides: TGTGCCACCAGCCCGCGGACTAGCGGCGCCGGGGAGCTGTTTTTT. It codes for CATSPRTSGAGELFF. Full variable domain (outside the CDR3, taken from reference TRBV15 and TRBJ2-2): DAMVIQNPRYQVTQFGKPVTLSCSQTLNHNVMYWYQQKSSQAPKLLFHYYDKDFNNEADTPDNFQSRRPNTSFCFLDIRSPGLGDTAMYLCATSPRTSGAGELFFGEGSRLTVL.

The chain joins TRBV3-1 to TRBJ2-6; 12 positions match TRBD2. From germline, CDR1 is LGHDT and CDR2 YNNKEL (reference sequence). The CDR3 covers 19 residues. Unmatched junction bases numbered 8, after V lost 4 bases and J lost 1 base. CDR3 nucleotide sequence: TGTGCCAGCAGCCGCCGACTAGCGGGAGAGCCGTCTGGGGCCAACGTCCTGACTTTC. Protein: CASSRRLAGEPSGANVLTF.

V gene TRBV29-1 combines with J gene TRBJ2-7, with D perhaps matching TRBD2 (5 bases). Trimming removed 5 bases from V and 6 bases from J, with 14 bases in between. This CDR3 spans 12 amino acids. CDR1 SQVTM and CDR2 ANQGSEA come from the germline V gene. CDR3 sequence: CSVPQSSGEQYF. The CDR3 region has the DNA TGCAGCGTTCCCCAGTCAAGCGGCGAGCAGTACTTC.

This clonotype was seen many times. The CDR3 is CASSSRLSGADTQYF. The CDR3, as DNA: TGTGCCAGCAGCTCGAGACTAAGTGGCGCAGATACGCAGTATTTT. The chain has TRBV5-5 and TRBJ2-3; perhaps TRBD2 as D (5 bases). Germline loops: CDR1 SGHKS, CDR2 YYEKEE (reference sequence). The length of the CDR3 is 15 residues. V lost 3 bases and J lost 4, with 15 bases in between.

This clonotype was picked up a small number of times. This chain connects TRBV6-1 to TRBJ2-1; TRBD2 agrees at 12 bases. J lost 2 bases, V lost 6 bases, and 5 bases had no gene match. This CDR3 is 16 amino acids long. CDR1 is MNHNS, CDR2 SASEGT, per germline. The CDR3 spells CASSTRTSGAYNEQFF. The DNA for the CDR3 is TGTGCCAGCAGCACAAGGACTAGCGGGGCCTACAATGAGCAGTTCTTC.

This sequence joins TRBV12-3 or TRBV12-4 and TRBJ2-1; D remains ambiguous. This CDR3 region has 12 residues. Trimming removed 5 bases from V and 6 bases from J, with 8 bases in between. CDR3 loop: CASSRLVNEQFF. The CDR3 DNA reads TGTGCCAGCAGTCGGTTAGTCAATGAGCAGTTCTTC.

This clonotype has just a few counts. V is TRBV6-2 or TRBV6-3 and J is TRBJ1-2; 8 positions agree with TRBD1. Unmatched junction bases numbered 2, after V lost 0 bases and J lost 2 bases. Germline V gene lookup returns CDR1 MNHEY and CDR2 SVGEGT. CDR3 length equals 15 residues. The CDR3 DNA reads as TGTGCCAGCAGTTACTCGACAGGGGTAAACTATGGCTACACCTTC. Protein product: CASSYSTGVNYGYTF.

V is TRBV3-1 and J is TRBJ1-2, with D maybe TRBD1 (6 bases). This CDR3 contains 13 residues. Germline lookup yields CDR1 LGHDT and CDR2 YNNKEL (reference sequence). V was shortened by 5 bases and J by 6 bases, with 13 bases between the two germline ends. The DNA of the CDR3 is TGTGCCAGCAGCAAACAGGGAACTAATGGCTACACCTTC. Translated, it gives CASSKQGTNGYTF.

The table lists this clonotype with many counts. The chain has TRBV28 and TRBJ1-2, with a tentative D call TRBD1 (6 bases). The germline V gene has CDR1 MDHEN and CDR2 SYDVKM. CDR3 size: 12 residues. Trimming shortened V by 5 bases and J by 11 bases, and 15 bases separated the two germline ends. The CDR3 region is CASSPKQGFYTF. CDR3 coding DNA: TGTGCCAGCAGTCCCAAACAGGGTTTTTACACCTTC.

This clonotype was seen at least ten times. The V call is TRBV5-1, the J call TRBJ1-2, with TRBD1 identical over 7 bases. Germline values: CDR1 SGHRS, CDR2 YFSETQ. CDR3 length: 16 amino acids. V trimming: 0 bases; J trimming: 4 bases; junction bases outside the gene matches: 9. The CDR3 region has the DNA TGCGCCAGCAGCTTGGGTCCGACAGGGACCTCCTATGGCTACACCTTC. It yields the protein CASSLGPTGTSYGYTF. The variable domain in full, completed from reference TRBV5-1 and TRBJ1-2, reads KAGVTQTPRYLIKTRGQQVTLSCSPISGHRSVSWYQQTPGQGLQFLFEYFSETQRNKGNFPGRFSGRQFSNSRSEMNVSTLELGDSALYLCASSLGPTGTSYGYTFGSGTRLTVV.

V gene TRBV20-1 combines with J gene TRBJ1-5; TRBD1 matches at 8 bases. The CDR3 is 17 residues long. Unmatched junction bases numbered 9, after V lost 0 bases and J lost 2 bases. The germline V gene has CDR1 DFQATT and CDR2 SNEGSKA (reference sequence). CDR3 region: CSARDRGRASGNQPQHF. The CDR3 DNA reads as TGCAGTGCTAGAGACAGGGGGCGAGCGAGTGGCAATCAGCCCCAGCATTTT.

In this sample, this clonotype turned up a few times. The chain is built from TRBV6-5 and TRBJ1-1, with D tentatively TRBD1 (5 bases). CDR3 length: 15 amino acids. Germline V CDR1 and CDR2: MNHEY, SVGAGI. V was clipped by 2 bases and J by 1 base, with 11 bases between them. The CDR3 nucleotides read TGTGCCAGCAGTTACGCTGACGGGGGGAACACTGAAGCTTTCTTT. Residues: CASSYADGGNTEAFF.

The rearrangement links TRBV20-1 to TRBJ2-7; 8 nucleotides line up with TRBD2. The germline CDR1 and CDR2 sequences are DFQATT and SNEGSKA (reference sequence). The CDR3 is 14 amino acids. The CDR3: CSGSGITRSYEQYF. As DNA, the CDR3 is TGCAGCGGTAGCGGGATTACTCGCTCCTACGAGCAGTACTTC.

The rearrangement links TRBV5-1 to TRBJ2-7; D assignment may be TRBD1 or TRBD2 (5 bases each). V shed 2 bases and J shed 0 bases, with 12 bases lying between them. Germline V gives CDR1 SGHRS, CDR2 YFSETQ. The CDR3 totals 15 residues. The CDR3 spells CASSFRDGYSYEQYF. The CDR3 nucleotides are TGCGCCAGCAGCTTCAGGGACGGATACTCCTACGAGCAGTACTTC.

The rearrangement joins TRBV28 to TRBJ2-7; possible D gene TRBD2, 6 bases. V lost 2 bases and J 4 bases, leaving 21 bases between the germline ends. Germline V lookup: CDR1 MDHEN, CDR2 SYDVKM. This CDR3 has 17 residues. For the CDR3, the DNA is TGTGCCAGCAGTTTAAGTTCCGTGGCGGGACCCCATTACGAGCAGTACTTC. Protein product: CASSLSSVAGPHYEQYF.

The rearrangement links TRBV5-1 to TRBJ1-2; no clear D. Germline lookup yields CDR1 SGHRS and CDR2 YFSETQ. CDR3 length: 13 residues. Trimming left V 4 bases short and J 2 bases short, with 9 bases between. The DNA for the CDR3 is TGCGCCAGCAGCCCCGACAAGAACTATGGCTACACCTTC. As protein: CASSPDKNYGYTF.

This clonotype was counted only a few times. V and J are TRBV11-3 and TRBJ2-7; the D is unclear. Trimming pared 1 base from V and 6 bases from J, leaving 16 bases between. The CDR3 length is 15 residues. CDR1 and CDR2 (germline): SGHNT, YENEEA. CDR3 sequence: CASSLGTNAPSEQYF. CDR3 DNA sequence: TGTGCCAGCAGCTTAGGCACTAACGCACCTTCCGAGCAGTACTTC.

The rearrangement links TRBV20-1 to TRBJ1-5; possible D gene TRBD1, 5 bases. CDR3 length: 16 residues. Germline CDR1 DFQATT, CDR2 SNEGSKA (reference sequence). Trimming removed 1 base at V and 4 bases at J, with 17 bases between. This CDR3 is CSARAWRGSGNQPQHF. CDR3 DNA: TGCAGTGCTAGAGCGTGGAGGGGCAGCGGGAATCAGCCCCAGCATTTT.

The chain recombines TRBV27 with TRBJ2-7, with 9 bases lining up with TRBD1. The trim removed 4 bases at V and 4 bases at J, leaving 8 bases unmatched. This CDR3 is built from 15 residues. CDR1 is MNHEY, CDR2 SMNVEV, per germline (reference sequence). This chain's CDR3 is CASSYRGQGWYEQYF. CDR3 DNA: TGTGCCAGCAGTTACCGGGGACAGGGATGGTACGAGCAGTACTTC.

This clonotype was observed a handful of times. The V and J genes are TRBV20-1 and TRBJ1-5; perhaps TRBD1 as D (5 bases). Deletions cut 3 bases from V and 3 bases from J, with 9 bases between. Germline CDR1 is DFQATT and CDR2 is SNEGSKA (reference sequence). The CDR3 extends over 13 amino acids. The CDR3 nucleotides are TGCAGTGCTAGCCGACAGTTCAATCAGCCCCAGCATTTT. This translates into CSASRQFNQPQHF.

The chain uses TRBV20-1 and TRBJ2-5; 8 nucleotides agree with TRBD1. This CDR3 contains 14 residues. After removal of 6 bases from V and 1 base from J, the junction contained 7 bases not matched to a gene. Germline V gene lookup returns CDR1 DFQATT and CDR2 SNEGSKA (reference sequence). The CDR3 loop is CSAQRQGLQETQYF. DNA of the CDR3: TGCAGTGCCCAGAGACAGGGGCTCCAAGAGACCCAGTACTTC.

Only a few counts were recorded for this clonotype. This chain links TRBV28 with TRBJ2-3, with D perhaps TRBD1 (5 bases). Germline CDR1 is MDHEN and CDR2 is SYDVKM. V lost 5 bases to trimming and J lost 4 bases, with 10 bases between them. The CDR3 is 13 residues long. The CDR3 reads CASSRAGSDTQYF. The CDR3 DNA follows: TGTGCCAGCAGTAGGGCAGGGTCAGATACGCAGTATTTT. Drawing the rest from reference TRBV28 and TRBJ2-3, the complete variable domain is DVKVTQSSRYLVKRTGEKVFLECVQDMDHENMFWYRQDPGLGLRLIYFSYDVKMKEKGDIPEGYSVSREKKERFSLILESASTNQTSMYLCASSRAGSDTQYFGPGTRLTVL.

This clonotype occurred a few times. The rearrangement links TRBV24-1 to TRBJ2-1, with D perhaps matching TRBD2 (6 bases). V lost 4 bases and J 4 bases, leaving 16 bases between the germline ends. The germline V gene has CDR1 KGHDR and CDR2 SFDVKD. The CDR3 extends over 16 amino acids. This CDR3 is CATSDPRDWTYNEQFF. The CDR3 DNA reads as TGTGCCACCAGTGACCCACGGGACTGGACTTACAATGAGCAGTTCTTC.

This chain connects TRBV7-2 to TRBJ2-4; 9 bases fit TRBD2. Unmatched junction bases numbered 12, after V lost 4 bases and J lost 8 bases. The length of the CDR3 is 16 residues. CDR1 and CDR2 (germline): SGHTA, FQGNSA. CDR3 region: CASSYSWGGRADIQYF. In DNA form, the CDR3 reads TGTGCCAGCAGCTACTCTTGGGGCGGGAGGGCCGACATTCAGTACTTC. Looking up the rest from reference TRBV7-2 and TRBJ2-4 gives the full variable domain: GAGVSQSPSNKVTEKGKDVELRCDPISGHTALYWYRQSLGQGLEFLIYFQGNSAPDKSGLPSDRFSAERTGGSVSTLTIQRTQQEDSAVYLCASSYSWGGRADIQYFGAGTRLSVL.

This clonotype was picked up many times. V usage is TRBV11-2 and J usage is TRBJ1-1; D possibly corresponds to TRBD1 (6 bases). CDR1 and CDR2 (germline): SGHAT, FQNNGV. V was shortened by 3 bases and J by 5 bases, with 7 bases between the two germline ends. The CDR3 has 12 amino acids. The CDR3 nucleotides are TGTGCCAGCAGCTTGGGGGCGACTGAAGCTTTCTTT. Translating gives CASSLGATEAFF.

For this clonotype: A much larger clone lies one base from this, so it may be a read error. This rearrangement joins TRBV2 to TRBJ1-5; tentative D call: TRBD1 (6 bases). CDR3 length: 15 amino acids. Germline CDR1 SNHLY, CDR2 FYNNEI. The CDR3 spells CASSKARGHNQPQLF. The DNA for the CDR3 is TGTGCCAGCAGTAAGGCCAGGGGTCACAATCAGCCCCAGCTTTTT.

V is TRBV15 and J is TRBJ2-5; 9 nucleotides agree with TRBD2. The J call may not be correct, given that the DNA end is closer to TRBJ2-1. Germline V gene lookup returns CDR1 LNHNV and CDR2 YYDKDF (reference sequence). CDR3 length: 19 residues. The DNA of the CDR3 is TGTGCCACCAGCAGGGGGGGGCTAGCGGGATTTCCCCGTTCAGAGACCCAGTTCTTC. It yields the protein CATSRGGLAGFPRSETQFF.

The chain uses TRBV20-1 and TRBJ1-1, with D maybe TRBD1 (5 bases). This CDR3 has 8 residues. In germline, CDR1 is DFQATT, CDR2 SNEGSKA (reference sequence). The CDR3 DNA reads TGCACGGGGGCTGAAGCTTTCTTT. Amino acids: CTGAEAFF.

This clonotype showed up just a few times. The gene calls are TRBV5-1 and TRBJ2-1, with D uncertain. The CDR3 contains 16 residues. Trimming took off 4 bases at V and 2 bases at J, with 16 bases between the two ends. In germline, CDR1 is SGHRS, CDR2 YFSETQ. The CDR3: CASSRSGSLTYNEQFF. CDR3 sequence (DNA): TGCGCCAGCAGCCGTAGTGGCAGTTTGACCTACAATGAGCAGTTCTTC.

In DNA, the CDR3 is TGCGCCAGCAGCTTGGCCGCTAGCGGAGAATACAATGAGCAGTTCTTC. It yields the protein CASSLAASGEYNEQFF. The chain links TRBV5-1 to TRBJ2-1; 7 nucleotides line up with TRBD2. Germline CDR1 SGHRS, CDR2 YFSETQ. This CDR3 contains 16 residues. Unmatched junction bases numbered 7, after V lost 0 bases and J lost 4 bases.

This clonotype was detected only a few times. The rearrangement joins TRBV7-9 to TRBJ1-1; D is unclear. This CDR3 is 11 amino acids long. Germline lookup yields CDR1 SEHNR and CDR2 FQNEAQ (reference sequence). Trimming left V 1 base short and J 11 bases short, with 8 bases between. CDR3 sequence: CASSLDSSAFF. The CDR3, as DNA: TGTGCCAGCAGCTTAGATAGTTCTGCTTTCTTT. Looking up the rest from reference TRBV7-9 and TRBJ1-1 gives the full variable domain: DTGVSQNPRHKITKRGQNVTFRCDPISEHNRLYWYRQTLGQGPEFLTYFQNEAQLEKSRLLSDRFSAERPKGSFSTLEIQRTEQGDSAMYLCASSLDSSAFFGQGTRLTVV.

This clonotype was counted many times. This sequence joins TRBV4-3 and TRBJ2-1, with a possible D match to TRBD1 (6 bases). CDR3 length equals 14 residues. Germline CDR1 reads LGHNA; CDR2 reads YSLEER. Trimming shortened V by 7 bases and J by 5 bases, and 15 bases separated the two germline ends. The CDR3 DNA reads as TGCGCCAGCACCCAGGGGCCTCCTCACAATGAGCAGTTCTTC. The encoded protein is CASTQGPPHNEQFF.